This T cell receptor beta chain emerged from a study of T cell responses to AZD1222 COVID-19 vaccine. Notes on the study in general: Spike was spanned by vaccine-associated CD4 TCRs, with dominance at 160-218 and 743-854. Unmutated regions of variants are reportedly targeted by nearly half of spike-specific TCRs.

Concerning this clone itself: Its antigen is still unknown.

This CDR3 is 15 amino acids long. The V gene's germline CDR1 is SGHNT and CDR2 YYREEE (reference sequence). V lost 2 bases and J lost 0; bases outside the gene matches: 4. This table comes from immunoSEQ multiplex PCR, and its TCRdb copy is limited to in-frame clones, with some not included. The table records 110,000 or so clones, roughly 82% of them present only once. The origin of this receptor is an adult in good health. This chain connects TRBV5-4 to TRBJ1-1, with 7 bases fitting TRBD1. The starting material was peripheral blood, obtained on day 0 of AZD1222 vaccination. CDR3 DNA: TGTGCCAGCAGCTTAAGGGGGCCGGTGAACACTGAAGCTTTCTTT. The encoded protein is CASSLRGPVNTEAFF.